The 31 T cell receptor beta chains in this list originate from one sample, sequenced in a study of shared clonotypes between healthy human individuals. Libraries were prepared by immunoSEQ multiplex PCR; TCRdb keeps only in-frame clonotypes and omits some of them. The sample includes around 330,000 clones, roughly 70% of them seen just once. Sequenced material: memory CD4+ T cells sorted from blood. Stated subset: CD45RA-negative fraction. Receptors originate from a man aged 25-40 years in good health.

Remarks on this clone: Possible read error: a much larger clone is one base away. The gene calls are TRBV5-4 and TRBJ2-5; tentative D call: TRBD1 (6 bases). The V and J ends lost 2 bases and 3 bases respectively, with 8 bases between them. This CDR3 has 13 amino acids. CDR1 and CDR2 from the germline V gene are SGHNT and YYREEE (reference sequence). The CDR3 loop is CASSLRTEETQYF. DNA for the CDR3: TGTGCCAGCAGCTTACGGACAGAAGAGACCCAGTACTTC.

This chain connects TRBV28 to TRBJ2-3, with D uncertain. CDR3 length: 12 residues. Germline V gene data show CDR1 as MDHEN and CDR2 as SYDVKM. V lost 4 bases and J lost 2, with 4 bases in between. For the CDR3, the DNA is TGTGCCAGCAGTTCCAACACAGATACGCAGTATTTT. Protein sequence: CASSSNTDTQYF.

This clone came up a few times. The V call is TRBV5-1, the J call TRBJ1-1; 7 bases fit TRBD1. Trimming cost V 0 bases and J 11 bases; bases outside gene matches: 4. In germline, CDR1 is SGHRS, CDR2 YFSETQ. The CDR3 consists of 12 residues. The chain's CDR3 is CASSLEGGRAFF. In DNA form, the CDR3 reads TGCGCCAGCAGCTTGGAAGGGGGCAGGGCTTTCTTT.

V is TRBV9 and J is TRBJ2-7, with 9 bases aligning to TRBD1. Germline V gene lookup returns CDR1 SGDLS and CDR2 YYNGEE. The CDR3 has 16 amino acids. With 0 bases clipped from V and 3 bases from J, the junction kept 7 bases outside the gene matches. The CDR3 loop reads CASSVGEGQGVYEQYF. CDR3 DNA: TGTGCCAGCAGCGTAGGAGAGGGACAGGGAGTCTACGAGCAGTACTTC.

The V gene is TRBV2, the J gene TRBJ2-6; D not certain. Germline V gives CDR1 SNHLY, CDR2 FYNNEI. The CDR3 totals 18 residues. V was cut by 2 bases and J by 0 bases, with 14 bases left in between. The CDR3 loop reads CASSELATSLSGANVLTF. CDR3 nucleotide sequence: TGTGCCAGCAGTGAACTCGCCACTTCCCTCTCTGGGGCCAACGTCCTGACTTTC.

Ten or more counts support this clone. The chain couples TRBV28 to TRBJ1-5; no clear D. The CDR3 runs 12 residues. V was trimmed by 5 bases and J by 6 bases, leaving 8 bases between them. Germline-derived CDR1 and CDR2 are MDHEN and SYDVKM. The CDR3 DNA reads as TGTGCCAGCAGTCCGTACCGTCAGCCCCAGCATTTT. It specifies CASSPYRQPQHF.

CDR3 in amino acids: CASSLPNREYGYTF. Written as DNA, the CDR3 is TGTGCCAGCAGCTTACCCAATAGGGAGTATGGCTACACCTTC. The chain combines TRBV7-2 with TRBJ1-2, with D uncertain. V gave up 2 bases and J gave up 5 bases, with 12 bases separating them. In germline, CDR1 is SGHTA, CDR2 FQGNSA. CDR3 length equals 14 residues.

V is TRBV11-2 and J is TRBJ2-1; a weak D match, TRBD2 (5 bases). The germline gives CDR1 SGHAT, CDR2 FQNNGV. The CDR3 has 13 residues. The V end lost 5 bases, the J end lost 8 bases, and 13 bases lay between the germline ends. CDR3 amino acids: CASSPGLEDEQFF. In DNA form, the CDR3 reads TGTGCCAGCAGCCCCGGACTGGAGGATGAGCAGTTCTTC.

J is TRBJ2-3 and V is TRBV5-1; D possibly corresponds to TRBD1 (6 bases). Trimming took 0 bases from V and 5 from J, leaving 10 bases between them. This CDR3 has 14 residues. Germline values: CDR1 SGHRS, CDR2 YFSETQ. The CDR3 spells CASSLARGVDTQYF. The CDR3 nucleotides are TGCGCCAGCAGCTTGGCCAGGGGAGTAGATACGCAGTATTTT.

The CDR3 DNA sequence: TGTGCCAGCAGCTTAGATCTTATGAGACTAGCGGACAATGAGCAGTTCTTC. Translated, it gives CASSLDLMRLADNEQFF. The genes are TRBV11-2 and TRBJ2-1; 9 nucleotides match TRBD2. CDR1 SGHAT and CDR2 FQNNGV come from the germline V gene. This CDR3 region has 17 residues. V shed 0 bases and J 5 bases; nucleotides not matched to a gene: 8.

This clone occurred once. This chain joins TRBV10-3 and TRBJ2-7; a possible D gene is TRBD2 (6 bases). The CDR3 extends over 12 amino acids. Germline CDR1 ENHRY, CDR2 SYGVKD. V shed 6 bases and J shed 3 bases, with 9 bases lying between them. CDR3: CAIRSSGYEQYF. In DNA, the CDR3 is TGTGCCATCAGGAGTAGCGGCTACGAGCAGTACTTC.

This sequence joins TRBV13 and TRBJ1-4, with TRBD1 matching 7 bases. The CDR3 totals 15 residues. Trimming removed 5 bases from V and 4 bases from J; junction bases left unmatched: 7. CDR1 and CDR2 (germline): PRHDT, FYEKMQ (reference sequence). Written as DNA, the CDR3 is TGTGCCAGCAGCAGCAACAGGGGAGGTAATGAAAAACTGTTTTTT. Protein: CASSSNRGGNEKLFF.

The genes are TRBV29-1 and TRBJ2-7; D gene unclear. Trimming shortened V by 1 base and J by 3 bases, and 10 bases separated the two germline ends. CDR3 size: 13 residues. Per germline, CDR1 SQVTM and CDR2 ANQGSEA. The CDR3 spells CSVEGKGFYEQYF. The CDR3 DNA reads TGCAGCGTTGAAGGGAAGGGCTTCTACGAGCAGTACTTC.

The gene calls are TRBV5-1 and TRBJ2-7; 13 bases are a match to TRBD2. V was clipped by 3 bases and J by 4 bases; unmatched bases: 10. The CDR3 spans 17 residues. CDR1 and CDR2 from the germline V gene are SGHRS and YFSETQ. The CDR3 is CASSWTSGSPGPYEQYF. CDR3 coding DNA: TGCGCCAGCAGCTGGACTAGCGGGAGTCCCGGACCGTACGAGCAGTACTTC.

The chain has TRBV5-1 and TRBJ2-2, with 9 bases matching TRBD1. Trimming at V came to 2 bases and at J to 3 bases, leaving 5 bases not matched to a gene. The germline V gene has CDR1 SGHRS and CDR2 YFSETQ. The CDR3 runs 16 residues. The CDR3 bases are TGCGCCAGCAGCTTAATGGGACAGGGAGACACCGGGGAGCTGTTTTTT. Protein sequence: CASSLMGQGDTGELFF.

The rearrangement joins TRBV7-3 to TRBJ1-2; possibly TRBD1 for D (5 bases). V was shortened by 4 bases and J by 7 bases, with 13 bases between the two germline ends. CDR1 and CDR2 from the germline V gene are SGHTA and FQGTGA. This CDR3 contains 13 residues. For the CDR3, the DNA is TGTGCCAGCAGCTCAGGGTTATCACTTGGCTACACCTTC. Its protein is CASSSGLSLGYTF.

This chain links TRBV7-2 with TRBJ2-6; D unclear. CDR3 length: 17 residues. Trimming removed 1 base from V and 0 bases from J, with 10 bases in between. In germline, CDR1 is SGHTA, CDR2 FQGNSA. CDR3 in DNA: TGTGCCAGCAGCTTAGTCTCCACTAACTCTGGGGCCAACGTCCTGACTTTC. Amino acid sequence: CASSLVSTNSGANVLTF.

This clone was detected once. CDR3 sequence (DNA): TGTGCCAGCTCACCGTCGGCTAGCGGGAGTGAGTTGCTGTTCTTC. It encodes CASSPSASGSELLFF. The chain carries TRBV18 and TRBJ2-1, with 10 bases matching TRBD2. The germline V gene has CDR1 KGHSH and CDR2 LQKENI. CDR3 length equals 15 residues. Unmatched junction bases numbered 14, after V lost 3 bases and J lost 15 bases.

The rearrangement uses TRBV5-1 and TRBJ1-2; 8 bases agree with TRBD1. CDR3 length equals 14 residues. Germline V CDR1 and CDR2: SGHRS, YFSETQ. Germline trimming cut 4 bases from V and 6 bases from J; bases unmatched to any gene: 8. CDR3 in DNA: TGCGCCAGCAGCCTAGAGGGCAGGGGGCATGGCTACACCTTC. Residues: CASSLEGRGHGYTF.

The CDR3, as DNA: TGTGCCAGCAGTGGTTGGCGGGACGGTGAGCAGTTCTTC. Its protein product is CASSGWRDGEQFF. The chain carries TRBV6-1 and TRBJ2-1; the D gene is possibly TRBD2 (6 bases). The germline gives CDR1 MNHNS, CDR2 SASEGT. Between the trimmed V and J ends, which lost 4 bases and 9 bases, there was a span of 13 bases. CDR3 length: 13 residues.

This clone was seen a handful of times. J is TRBJ2-2 and V is TRBV5-1; 10 positions match TRBD2. CDR1 SGHRS and CDR2 YFSETQ come from the germline V gene. The CDR3 covers 14 residues. The J segment lost 5 bases and the V segment lost 3 bases, leaving 1 base of the junction unmatched. This CDR3 is CASSWTSGTGELFF. In DNA form, the CDR3 reads TGCGCCAGCAGCTGGACTAGCGGTACCGGGGAGCTGTTTTTT.

This clone has just one count. The gene calls are TRBV2 and TRBJ1-5; possibly TRBD1 for D (6 bases). The CDR3 has 15 amino acids. CDR1 is SNHLY, CDR2 FYNNEI, per germline. V was clipped by 6 bases and J by 1 base, with 13 bases between them. The CDR3 here is CASRQGIGSNQPQHF. CDR3 coding DNA: TGTGCCAGCAGGCAGGGGATCGGGAGCAATCAGCCCCAGCATTTT.

This clone has a single count. CDR3 coding DNA: TGTGCCAGCAGCTTAAGGCAGGGAGTAGGCTCCTACAATGAGCAGTTCTTC. It translates to CASSLRQGVGSYNEQFF. The chain combines TRBV7-9 with TRBJ2-1; D might be TRBD1 or TRBD2, each matching 5 bases. The germline V gene encodes CDR1 SEHNR and CDR2 FQNEAQ (reference sequence). This CDR3 comprises 17 residues. The ends were cut back, 2 bases at V and 0 bases at J, with 14 bases in the middle.

The chain links TRBV2 to TRBJ2-7; either TRBD1 or TRBD2 may supply D (5 bases each). There are 14 residues in the CDR3. The germline gives CDR1 SNHLY, CDR2 FYNNEI. The ends were cut back, 9 bases at V and 2 bases at J, with 17 bases in the middle. The CDR3 nucleotides read TGTGCCAGTATCCCCCCGGGGCGAACCTACGAGCAGTACTTC. It translates to CASIPPGRTYEQYF.

This chain joins TRBV6-5 and TRBJ2-7; D is undetermined. The germline V gene has CDR1 MNHEY and CDR2 SVGAGI. The CDR3 has 14 amino acids. Between the trimmed V and J ends, which lost 2 bases and 5 bases, there was a span of 13 bases. The CDR3 sequence: CASSYTILVHEQYF. In nucleotides, the CDR3 is TGTGCCAGCAGTTACACCATCCTAGTGCACGAGCAGTACTTC.

The V call is TRBV5-1, the J call TRBJ2-7, with D possibly matching TRBD1 (5 bases). The CDR3 runs to 14 residues. With 0 bases removed from V and 3 bases from J, the gap between germline ends came to 10 bases. Germline V gives CDR1 SGHRS, CDR2 YFSETQ. The DNA of the CDR3 is TGCGCCAGCAGCTTGGTGGGGCAGGGCTACGAGCAGTACTTC. Protein product: CASSLVGQGYEQYF.

The chain links TRBV11-2 to TRBJ2-1; D is unclear. With 4 bases removed from V and 8 bases from J, the gap between germline ends came to 15 bases. CDR3 length: 14 residues. Germline loops: CDR1 SGHAT, CDR2 FQNNGV. CDR3 in DNA: TGTGCCAGCAGCTCAACTATCGCCGAGGATGAGCAGTTCTTC. It translates to CASSSTIAEDEQFF.

This clone was seen more than once but under ten times. V is TRBV18 and J is TRBJ2-7; the D gene is possibly TRBD2 (7 bases). This CDR3 is 17 amino acids long. The ends were cut back, 2 bases at V and 2 bases at J, with 19 bases in the middle. Germline V gene data show CDR1 as KGHSH and CDR2 as LQKENI. The chain's CDR3 is CASSPTPGGRNPYEQYF. The DNA for the CDR3 is TGTGCCAGCTCACCAACCCCGGGGGGCCGCAACCCCTACGAGCAGTACTTC.

This clone was counted ten times or more. The rearrangement joins TRBV19 to TRBJ1-5; D remains unclear. V was clipped by 8 bases and J by 4 bases, with 15 bases between them. The CDR3 loop spans 14 amino acids. The germline V gene has CDR1 LNHDA and CDR2 SQIVND (reference sequence). The CDR3 reads CASGLIYGNQPQHF. CDR3 coding DNA: TGTGCCAGTGGGTTAATTTACGGAAATCAGCCCCAGCATTTT.

Comments on this clone: One end of the junction is discordant with germline, which a read error may explain. This chain links TRBV7-7 with TRBJ2-2; 8 positions agree with TRBD1. This CDR3 spans 13 amino acids. Germline loops: CDR1 SSHAT, CDR2 FNYEAQ (reference sequence). The CDR3 coding sequence is TGTGCTAGCAGCCCGGACAGGGCCGGGGAGCTGTTTTTT. It yields the protein CASSPDRAGELFF.

The chain uses TRBV5-1 and TRBJ2-7; TRBD2 matches at 9 bases. Germline V gene data show CDR1 as SGHRS and CDR2 as YFSETQ. The trim removed 4 bases at V and 3 bases at J, leaving 11 bases unmatched. The CDR3 is made up of 16 amino acids. Here the CDR3 DNA reads TGCGCCAGCAGCCCACCGGGGCGGGAGGGGGGCTACGAGCAGTACTTC. This encodes CASSPPGREGGYEQYF.